Shown below are 12 T cell receptor beta chains from a single sample sequenced in a study of T cell responses to AZD1222 COVID-19 vaccine. Profiled with immunoSEQ multiplex PCR; TCRdb holds only in-frame clones, not every one. The data hold more than 70,000 clones, with 70% to 90% observed a single time. The sequenced sample was peripheral blood, obtained on day 0 of AZD1222 vaccination. The receptors derive from an adult in good health.

The chain uses TRBV6-5 and TRBJ2-2; D may be TRBD1 (5 bases). Per the germline V gene, CDR1 is MNHEY and CDR2 is SVGAGI. The CDR3 is made up of 15 amino acids. The V end was cut by 10 bases, the J end by 5 bases, with 20 bases between. The DNA of the CDR3 is TGTGCCACCAAGTTCACAGGTGCTGGTACCGGGGAGCTGTTTTTT. Translated, it gives CATKFTGAGTGELFF.

V is TRBV9 and J is TRBJ2-7; 8 nucleotides line up with TRBD2. This CDR3 region has 14 residues. Trimming at V came to 4 bases and at J to 0 bases, leaving 3 bases not matched to a gene. In germline, CDR1 is SGDLS, CDR2 YYNGEE. CDR3 sequence: CASSPSGSSYEQYF. CDR3 sequence (DNA): TGTGCCAGCAGCCCTAGCGGGTCCTCCTACGAGCAGTACTTC.

Comment on this clone: Different DNA sequences within this sample yield the same CDR3. This chain joins TRBV19 and TRBJ1-5, with TRBD1 matching 7 bases. With 5 bases clipped from V and 8 bases from J, the junction kept 9 bases outside the gene matches. The CDR3 loop spans 14 amino acids. The germline V gene encodes CDR1 LNHDA and CDR2 SQIVND (reference sequence). DNA for the CDR3: TGTGCCAGTAGTTTCGAGAGGGGGCGGGAGCCCCAGCATTTT. It codes for CASSFERGREPQHF.

The chain employs TRBV7-2 and TRBJ2-3, with 9 bases lining up with TRBD2. Germline lookup yields CDR1 SGHTA and CDR2 FQGNSA. V gave up 6 bases and J gave up 0 bases; unmatched junction bases: 13. The length of the CDR3 is 18 residues. This CDR3 reads CASRLPPTGTSSTDTQYF. The CDR3 DNA reads as TGTGCCAGCAGACTTCCCCCCACCGGGACTAGCAGCACAGATACGCAGTATTTT.

This sequence joins TRBV4-1 and TRBJ1-1; TRBD1 is a possible D gene (5 bases). CDR3 length: 15 residues. The V end lost 2 bases, the J end lost 7 bases, and 17 bases lay between the germline ends. The germline V gene encodes CDR1 MGHRA and CDR2 YSYEKL. The CDR3: CASSQTPQERNEAFF. Written as DNA, the CDR3 is TGCGCCAGCAGCCAAACCCCACAGGAAAGGAATGAAGCTTTCTTT.

The chain carries TRBV28 and TRBJ1-5; D remains unclear. This CDR3 has 15 amino acids. From germline, CDR1 is MDHEN and CDR2 SYDVKM. V lost 0 bases and J lost 3, with 9 bases in between. In nucleotides, the CDR3 is TGTGCCAGCAGTTTATGGATTGGGAACAATCAGCCCCAGCATTTT. This sequence encodes CASSLWIGNNQPQHF. Combining the CDR3 with reference TRBV28 and TRBJ1-5 gives the whole variable domain DVKVTQSSRYLVKRTGEKVFLECVQDMDHENMFWYRQDPGLGLRLIYFSYDVKMKEKGDIPEGYSVSREKKERFSLILESASTNQTSMYLCASSLWIGNNQPQHFGDGTRLSIL.

The V call is TRBV5-4, the J call TRBJ2-7, with TRBD2 identical over 7 bases. This CDR3 has 15 residues. J lost 5 bases, V lost 0 bases, and 8 bases had no gene match. Germline V gene data show CDR1 as SGHNT and CDR2 as YYREEE (reference sequence). The CDR3 DNA follows: TGTGCCAGCAGCTTGGTAACGGGAGGCGTCAACGAGCAGTACTTC. Translating it yields CASSLVTGGVNEQYF.

The chain carries TRBV7-3 and TRBJ1-1, with D possibly TRBD1 on 5 matching bases. CDR3 length equals 16 residues. Germline assignment: CDR1 SGHTA and CDR2 FQGTGA. V was shortened by 0 bases and J by 4 bases, with 15 bases between the two germline ends. This CDR3 is CASSLTSPGSGTEAFF. In DNA, the CDR3 is TGTGCCAGCAGCTTAACGTCCCCAGGGTCCGGCACTGAAGCTTTCTTT.

In this sample, this clone turned up a few times. This rearrangement joins TRBV28 to TRBJ2-3; TRBD1 matches at 7 bases. V was pared by 0 bases and J by 2 bases, with 8 bases of the junction left unmatched. The CDR3 is 17 residues long. Germline CDR1 MDHEN, CDR2 SYDVKM. CDR3 loop: CASSLWGQQTYTDTQYF. The CDR3 nucleotides read TGTGCCAGCAGTTTATGGGGACAGCAGACCTACACAGATACGCAGTATTTT.

The chain employs TRBV2 and TRBJ1-2, with D perhaps matching TRBD1 (5 bases). The V gene's germline CDR1 is SNHLY and CDR2 FYNNEI. The CDR3 runs 13 residues. V was cut by 8 bases and J by 3 bases, with 13 bases left in between. CDR3 coding DNA: TGTGCCAGCTCTAGCCTGACAGACTATGGCTACACCTTC. Its protein product is CASSSLTDYGYTF.

V is TRBV28 and J is TRBJ2-1; the match to TRBD1 covers 7 bases. J lost 7 bases, V lost 6 bases, and 9 bases had no gene match. The germline V gene encodes CDR1 MDHEN and CDR2 SYDVKM. The CDR3 loop spans 14 amino acids. CDR3 DNA sequence: TGTGCCAGCAGCACACAGGGGTGGTTGAATGAGCAGTTCTTC. This codes for CASSTQGWLNEQFF.

This clone has a single count. The chain uses TRBV3-1 (or the pseudogene TRBV3-2) and TRBJ2-3; D is unclear. With 0 bases removed from V and 6 bases from J, the gap between germline ends came to 10 bases. The length of the CDR3 is 14 residues. CDR1 is LGHDT, CDR2 YNNKEL, per germline (reference sequence). As DNA, the CDR3 is TGTGCCAGCAGCCAAGATTACGCGTGGGATACGCAGTATTTT. Protein: CASSQDYAWDTQYF.